The table lists the clone carrying this T cell receptor (beta chain) with many counts. TCRdb processed the RT-PCR reads anew with MiXCR; each CDR3 protein has one entry. The table shows about 500,000 distinct CDR3 sequences, with 15% to 20% occurring only once. Deletions cut 2 bases from V and 3 bases from J, with 11 bases between. Germline V CDR1 and CDR2: SGHTA, FQGNSA. CDR3 length equals 15 residues. The source of the sample is a study of response to subunit inactivated influenza vaccine. Sequenced here: CD4+ T cells sorted from PBMCs, sampled around 25 months after vaccination. The receptor was isolated from a man aged 45 to 75 who received an inactivated influenza vaccine. The chain is built from TRBV7-2 and TRBJ1-5, with D perhaps TRBD1 (6 bases). This chain's CDR3 is CASSLNQGSNQPQHF. The CDR3 region has the DNA TGTGCCAGCAGCTTAAACCAGGGGTCCAATCAGCCCCAGCATTTT.